This T cell receptor (beta chain) was observed in a study of neoadjuvant anti-PD-1 for oral cavity cancer. Study context: Before surgery, most patients got three to four biweekly 3 mg/kg nivolumab doses. Study-level results: Only a few patients per response group were TCR-analyzed; validation needed.

The protocol was immunoSEQ multiplex PCR, while the TCRdb copy is restricted to in-frame clones and leaves out a portion. The sample includes more than 50,000 clones, approximately 79% of them seen just once. With regard to this clone: Its antigen is currently unknown.

The CDR3 runs to 12 residues. The germline gives CDR1 LGHNA, CDR2 YNFKEQ. Trimming took 0 bases from V and 10 from J, leaving 10 bases between them. This chain uses TRBV4-2 with TRBJ2-7; D unclear. The receptor's source is a person aged 40-85 years with oral cavity squamous cell carcinoma. Material: PBMCs, obtained before nivolumab (anti-PD-1) treatment. CDR3 loop: CASSQDSRSQYF. The DNA for the CDR3 is TGTGCCAGCAGCCAAGACTCGCGCTCTCAGTACTTC.